These 9 T cell receptor beta chains came from one sample sequenced in a study of cytomegalovirus exposure and HLA in healthy donors. The assay was immunoSEQ multiplex PCR, and TCRdb's table has in-frame clones only and misses some. The sample contains about 360,000 clones, more than 80% of which appear only once. The sequenced sample consisted of PBMCs. These receptors were collected from a woman aged 18-35 years in good health and CMV-seronegative.

The J gene is TRBJ1-1, the V gene TRBV25-1; D remains unclear. Trimming took off 6 bases at V and 1 base at J, with 9 bases between the two ends. This CDR3 region has 13 residues. The germline V gene has CDR1 MGHDK and CDR2 SYGVNS. The CDR3 loop reads CASRLRQNTEAFF. The CDR3 DNA is TGTGCCAGCAGACTCCGACAGAACACTGAAGCTTTCTTT.

The chain combines TRBV2 with TRBJ2-1, with unresolved D. Germline CDR1 is SNHLY and CDR2 is FYNNEI. Trimming removed 7 bases from V and 0 bases from J, with 10 bases in between. The CDR3 is made up of 14 amino acids. CDR3 bases: TGTGCCAGCACGTCGTCGAGCTCCTACAATGAGCAGTTCTTC. Translation gives CASTSSSSYNEQFF. The entire variable domain, with the rest obtained from reference TRBV2 and TRBJ2-1, is as follows: EPEVTQTPSHQVTQMGQEVILRCVPISNHLYFYWYRQILGQKVEFLVSFYNNEISEKSEIFDDQFSVERPDGSNFTLKIRSTKLEDSAMYFCASTSSSSYNEQFFGPGTRLTVL.

The V and J genes are TRBV6-1 and TRBJ2-2, with TRBD2 matching 11 bases. In germline, CDR1 is MNHNS, CDR2 SASEGT. V trimming: 3 bases; J trimming: 7 bases; junction bases outside the gene matches: 7. The CDR3 sequence is 16 residues long. The CDR3 DNA is TGTGCCAGCAGTGACCTAGCGGGAGGAATATTCGGGGAGCTGTTTTTT. Its translation: CASSDLAGGIFGELFF.

The V call is TRBV19, the J call TRBJ2-1, with TRBD2 identical over 10 bases. V dropped 3 bases and J dropped 6; count of bases not matched to a gene: 5. Germline lookup yields CDR1 LNHDA and CDR2 SQIVND (reference sequence). This CDR3 is 15 amino acids long. The CDR3 reads CASSMWASGSNEQFF. The CDR3 coding sequence is TGTGCCAGTAGTATGTGGGCTAGCGGGAGCAATGAGCAGTTCTTC.

The chain employs TRBV6-5 and TRBJ1-2, with D possibly matching TRBD1 (6 bases). Germline V gene sequence: CDR1 MNHEY, CDR2 SVGAGI. The length of the CDR3 is 15 residues. The V gene lost 6 bases and the J gene lost 6 bases, with 20 bases spanning the gap. The CDR3: CASSQRRITGHGYTF. DNA of the CDR3: TGTGCCAGCAGCCAACGGAGGATTACAGGGCATGGCTACACCTTC.

This chain joins TRBV28 and TRBJ2-7, with 9 positions matching TRBD1. CDR1 is MDHEN, CDR2 SYDVKM, per germline. The ends lost 5 bases at V and 2 bases at J; junction bases unmatched: 10. This CDR3 contains 16 residues. The CDR3 DNA is TGTGCCAGCAGTCCCCCGGGACAGGGAGTAACCTACGAGCAGTACTTC. Translation: CASSPPGQGVTYEQYF.

The chain is built from TRBV29-1 and TRBJ2-7, with D maybe TRBD2 (5 bases). CDR3 length: 13 residues. Germline V gene sequence: CDR1 SQVTM, CDR2 ANQGSEA. V was cut by 7 bases and J by 3 bases, with 16 bases left in between. Written as DNA, the CDR3 is TGCAGCGCCGGGATGGGTTCCGGCTACGAGCAGTACTTC. Amino acid sequence: CSAGMGSGYEQYF.

In its sample, this clone was seen once. The chain joins TRBV19 to TRBJ2-1; TRBD2 agrees at 7 bases. The germline V gene has CDR1 LNHDA and CDR2 SQIVND (reference sequence). The CDR3 spans 17 residues. Trimming at V came to 7 bases and at J to 7 bases, leaving 19 bases not matched to a gene. The CDR3 sequence: CASKGRSGGGLGNEQFF. The CDR3 DNA sequence: TGTGCCAGTAAGGGCCGAAGTGGGGGGGGATTGGGGAATGAGCAGTTCTTC.

This sequence joins TRBV19 and TRBJ1-5; D possibly corresponds to TRBD1 (5 bases). This CDR3 is built from 15 residues. Trimming pared 7 bases from V and 3 bases from J, leaving 16 bases between. CDR1 and CDR2 (germline): LNHDA, SQIVND (reference sequence). The CDR3 DNA follows: TGTGCCAGTATTCCAGTACGGGGGTCCAATCAGCCCCAGCATTTT. Its protein is CASIPVRGSNQPQHF.